The 18 T cell receptor beta chains below come from one sample, sequenced in a study of blood T cells in healthy people across ages. The use of a sample-barcoded 5' primer and a J-beta primer mix characterized a second PCR of about 7 to 12 cycles. TCRdb fed the 5' RACE reads into MiXCR, producing one record per CDR3 protein. The top ten hold about 11% of the sample, which has about 1.6 million distinct CDR3 sequences, roughly 32% seen once. Sequenced input: blood. These receptors were obtained from a woman aged 25-40 years in good health.

This clonotype was observed a few times. The chain recombines TRBV29-1 with TRBJ2-4; 10 bases match TRBD1. Germline trimming cut 4 bases from V and 0 bases from J; bases unmatched to any gene: 6. CDR1 SQVTM and CDR2 ANQGSEA come from the germline V gene. CDR3 length: 16 amino acids. The CDR3 coding sequence is TGCAGCGTTGGCCGCGACAGGGGGCTAGCCAAAAACATTCAGTACTTC. Its translation: CSVGRDRGLAKNIQYF.

This sequence joins TRBV24-1 and TRBJ1-2; D unresolved. CDR1 is KGHDR, CDR2 SFDVKD, per germline. This CDR3 spans 11 amino acids. The V gene lost 2 bases and the J gene lost 7 bases, with 4 bases spanning the gap. The CDR3 is CATSDSSGYTF. The CDR3 bases are TGTGCCACCAGTGATTCGTCTGGCTACACCTTC.

This clonotype was detected a few times. The chain couples TRBV29-1 to TRBJ2-3; 8 bases match TRBD2. V lost 7 bases to trimming and J lost 2 bases; unmatched junction nucleotides: 8. The CDR3 totals 14 residues. From germline, CDR1 is SQVTM and CDR2 ANQGSEA. The CDR3 DNA sequence: TGCAGCGCTGCGGTAGCGGGGCCCACAGATACGCAGTATTTT. Protein sequence: CSAAVAGPTDTQYF.

A remark on this clonotype: This may be a read error: a much more frequent sequence differs by one nucleotide. The genes are TRBV28 and TRBJ2-5; D may be TRBD2 (6 bases). The V end was cut by 3 bases, the J end by 5 bases, with 16 bases between. CDR1 is MDHEN and CDR2 is SYDVKM in the germline V gene. CDR3 size: 15 residues. The CDR3 loop is CASSFGASDLETQYF. The CDR3 DNA is TGTGCCAGCAGTTTTGGGGCTAGCGATCTCGAGACCCAGTACTTC.

This chain links TRBV2 with TRBJ2-5; TRBD2 matches 8 bases. J gave up 2 bases and V 7 bases, and 6 bases lay outside the gene matches. This CDR3 has 14 amino acids. The germline CDR1 and CDR2 sequences are SNHLY and FYNNEI. As DNA, the CDR3 is TGTGCCAGCATGCCGGGAGGGCGGCAAGAGACCCAGTACTTC. It encodes CASMPGGRQETQYF.

The V call is TRBV5-1, the J call TRBJ1-1; weak D call: TRBD1 (5 bases). The V gene lost 4 bases and the J gene lost 1 base, with 11 bases spanning the gap. The CDR3 runs 14 residues. The germline V gene has CDR1 SGHRS and CDR2 YFSETQ. The CDR3 reads CASSTQGSNTEAFF. The CDR3 nucleotides are TGCGCCAGCAGCACCCAGGGTTCGAACACTGAAGCTTTCTTT.

This clonotype was recorded a few times. V gene TRBV2 combines with J gene TRBJ2-5; D call uncertain. This CDR3 has 14 residues. Per the germline V gene, CDR1 is SNHLY and CDR2 is FYNNEI. Trimming took off 6 bases at V and 4 bases at J, with 15 bases between the two ends. CDR3 region: CASSRLTWGETQYF. The CDR3 coding sequence is TGTGCCAGCAGCCGATTAACATGGGGAGAGACCCAGTACTTC. The full variable domain, in which reference TRBV2 and TRBJ2-5 provide the parts outside the CDR3, is EPEVTQTPSHQVTQMGQEVILRCVPISNHLYFYWYRQILGQKVEFLVSFYNNEISEKSEIFDDQFSVERPDGSNFTLKIRSTKLEDSAMYFCASSRLTWGETQYFGPGTRLLVL.

This clonotype turned up a few times. The rearrangement links TRBV27 to TRBJ2-7; TRBD1 aligns across 8 bases. This CDR3 region has 11 residues. The V and J ends lost 6 bases and 6 bases, in that order; junction bases with no gene match: 1. Germline V CDR1 and CDR2: MNHEY, SMNVEV (reference sequence). The CDR3 DNA reads as TGTGCCAGCAGGACAGGGGCCGAGCAGTACTTC. Translated: CASRTGAEQYF.

This clonotype was observed at least ten times. The chain uses TRBV5-1 and TRBJ2-7; 9 bases align to TRBD1. The CDR3 is 15 amino acids. J lost 4 bases, V lost 4 bases, and 9 bases had no gene match. Per germline, CDR1 SGHRS and CDR2 YFSETQ. The CDR3 sequence is CASSPSGTGSYEQYF. In nucleotides, the CDR3 is TGCGCCAGCAGCCCATCCGGGACAGGGAGTTACGAGCAGTACTTC. The full variable domain, rest sourced from reference TRBV5-1 and TRBJ2-7, is KAGVTQTPRYLIKTRGQQVTLSCSPISGHRSVSWYQQTPGQGLQFLFEYFSETQRNKGNFPGRFSGRQFSNSRSEMNVSTLELGDSALYLCASSPSGTGSYEQYFGPGTRLTVT.

Many counts were recorded for this clonotype. The chain has TRBV10-3 and TRBJ2-5; D is undetermined. Trimming stripped 0 bases from V and 0 bases from J, with 11 bases between. The CDR3 is 16 residues long. Germline V CDR1 and CDR2: ENHRY, SYGVKD. CDR3 DNA sequence: TGTGCCATCAGTGAGTCTACGAGCGCCAACCAAGAGACCCAGTACTTC. Its translation: CAISESTSANQETQYF.

This clonotype was seen repeatedly, ten times or more. This rearrangement joins TRBV12-3 or TRBV12-4 to TRBJ2-3; tentatively, D is TRBD2 (7 bases). The CDR3 contains 14 residues. V lost 5 bases and J 5 bases, leaving 14 bases between the germline ends. The CDR3: CASSPGGRGDTQYF. The CDR3 bases are TGTGCCAGCAGTCCCGGGGGGCGGGGAGATACGCAGTATTTT.

This clonotype showed up just a few times. This chain joins TRBV9 and TRBJ2-5; the match to TRBD2 covers 12 bases. CDR1 and CDR2 from the germline V gene are SGDLS and YYNGEE. The CDR3 runs to 16 residues. The trim removed 2 bases at V and 2 bases at J, leaving 4 bases unmatched. The CDR3 sequence: CASSVDGLAGQETQYF. Written as DNA, the CDR3 is TGTGCCAGCAGCGTCGACGGACTAGCGGGGCAAGAGACCCAGTACTTC. The full variable domain, completed using reference TRBV9 and TRBJ2-5, is DSGVTQTPKHLITATGQRVTLRCSPRSGDLSVYWYQQSLDQGLQFLIQYYNGEERAKGNILERFSAQQFPDLHSELNLSSLELGDSALYFCASSVDGLAGQETQYFGPGTRLLVL.

This clonotype was detected a few times. The junction departs from the called germline gene at one end, perhaps through a read error. The gene calls are TRBV7-9 and TRBJ1-1, with 7 bases that match TRBD1. Germline-derived CDR1 and CDR2 are SEHNR and FQNEAQ (reference sequence). This CDR3 spans 15 amino acids. CDR3 DNA sequence: TGCGCCAGCAGCTCCCGACAGGGAATGAACACTGAAGCTTTCTTT. It yields the protein CASSSRQGMNTEAFF.

This clonotype has a handful of counts. The genes are TRBV20-1 and TRBJ1-2; D might be TRBD1 (5 bases). Deletions cut 5 bases from V and 6 bases from J, with 22 bases between. Per germline, CDR1 DFQATT and CDR2 SNEGSKA (reference sequence). The CDR3 spans 15 residues. The CDR3: CSAPKWDSSGHGYTF. CDR3 nucleotides: TGCAGTGCTCCCAAATGGGACTCGTCAGGCCATGGCTACACCTTC.

Details on this clonotype: A much larger clone differs by one base, so this may be a read error. This chain joins TRBV12-3 or TRBV12-4 and TRBJ2-1; D is uncertain. The CDR3 sequence is 14 residues long. V lost 2 bases to trimming and J lost 12 bases, with 17 bases between them. The DNA of the CDR3 is TGTGCCAGCAGTTTACGGGCCCAAAGAGGTGTGCAGTTCTTC. Translated, it gives CASSLRAQRGVQFF.

The chain carries TRBV9 and TRBJ2-3, with 13 bases lining up with TRBD2. V trimming: 3 bases; J trimming: 4 bases; junction bases outside the gene matches: 5. Germline CDR1 reads SGDLS; CDR2 reads YYNGEE. The CDR3 length is 16 residues. CDR3 DNA sequence: TGTGCCAGCAGCGAGGGACTAGCGGGGTTCGCAGATACGCAGTATTTT. This codes for CASSEGLAGFADTQYF.

This clonotype has ten or more counts. The J gene is TRBJ2-1, the V gene TRBV3-1; D not resolved. The germline V gene has CDR1 LGHDT and CDR2 YNNKEL (reference sequence). The length of the CDR3 is 14 residues. V was clipped by 0 bases and J by 6 bases, with 9 bases between them. Written as DNA, the CDR3 is TGTGCCAGCAGCCAAGAGCGGTCTCCCAATGAGCAGTTCTTC. This encodes CASSQERSPNEQFF.

This clonotype was detected only a few times. The chain links TRBV5-1 to TRBJ2-1; TRBD1 or TRBD2 may be the D gene (5 bases each). The CDR3 consists of 14 residues. The V end lost 0 bases, the J end lost 7 bases, and 11 bases lay between the germline ends. Germline lookup yields CDR1 SGHRS and CDR2 YFSETQ. CDR3 nucleotide sequence: TGCGCCAGCAGCTTGGGGGACCCTTTGAATGAGCAGTTCTTC. As protein: CASSLGDPLNEQFF.